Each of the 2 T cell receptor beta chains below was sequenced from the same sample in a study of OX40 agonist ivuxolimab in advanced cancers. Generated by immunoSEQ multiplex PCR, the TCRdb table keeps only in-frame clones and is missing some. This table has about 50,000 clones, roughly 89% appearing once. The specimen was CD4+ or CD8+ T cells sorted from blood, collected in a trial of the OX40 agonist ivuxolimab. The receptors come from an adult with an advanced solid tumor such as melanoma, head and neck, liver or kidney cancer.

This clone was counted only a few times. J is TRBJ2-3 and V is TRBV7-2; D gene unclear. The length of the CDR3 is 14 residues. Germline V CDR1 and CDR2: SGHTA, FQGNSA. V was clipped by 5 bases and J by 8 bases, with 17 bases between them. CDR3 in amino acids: CASSGPHINPTQYF. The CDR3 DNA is TGTGCCAGCAGCGGACCCCACATCAACCCTACGCAGTATTTT.

This chain's CDR3 is CASSLNRGVYNEQFF. CDR3 bases: TGTGCCAGCAGCTTAAACAGGGGGGTCTACAATGAGCAGTTCTTC. This chain links TRBV7-2 with TRBJ2-1; 8 bases line up with TRBD1. The CDR3 extends over 15 amino acids. Germline values: CDR1 SGHTA, CDR2 FQGNSA. J lost 3 bases, V lost 2 bases, and 3 bases had no gene match.